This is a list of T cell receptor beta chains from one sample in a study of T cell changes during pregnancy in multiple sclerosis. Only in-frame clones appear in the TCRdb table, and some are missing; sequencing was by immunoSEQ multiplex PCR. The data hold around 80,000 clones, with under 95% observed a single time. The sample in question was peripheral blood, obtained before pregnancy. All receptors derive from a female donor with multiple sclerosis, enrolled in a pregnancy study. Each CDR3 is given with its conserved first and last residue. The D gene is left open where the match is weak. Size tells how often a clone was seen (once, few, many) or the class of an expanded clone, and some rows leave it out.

CDR3nt: TGTGCCAGCAGCTCCGGGATTGAGCAGTTCTTC
CDR3aa: CASSSGIEQFF
abundance: -
d_gene: -
j_gene: TRBJ2-1
v_gene: TRBV6-5

CDR3nt: TGTGCCAGCAGCGCTCCCGGGACAGGGGGATTCTATGGCTACACCTTC
CDR3aa: CASSAPGTGGFYGYTF
abundance: -
d_gene: TRBD1
j_gene: TRBJ1-2
v_gene: TRBV9

CDR3nt: TGTGCCAGCAGCTGGACACGGGGGACGGGGTATGGCTACACCTTC
CDR3aa: CASSWTRGTGYGYTF
abundance: -
d_gene: -
j_gene: TRBJ1-2
v_gene: TRBV5-8

CDR3nt: TGTGCCAGCTCACCAGAACTAGCGGGAGGCCGGGGGCAGTTCTTC
CDR3aa: CASSPELAGGRGQFF
abundance: once
d_gene: TRBD2
j_gene: TRBJ2-1
v_gene: TRBV18

CDR3nt: TGTGCCAGCAGCCCGACTAGCGGGACGCCAGATACGCAGTATTTT
CDR3aa: CASSPTSGTPDTQYF
abundance: few
d_gene: TRBD2
j_gene: TRBJ2-3
v_gene: TRBV6-4

CDR3nt: TGTGCCAGCAGCTTGGGCCCCGACATGAGCTCTGGAAACACCATATATTTT
CDR3aa: CASSLGPDMSSGNTIYF
abundance: -
d_gene: -
j_gene: TRBJ1-3
v_gene: TRBV5-4

CDR3nt: TGTGCCAGCAGTCGACTAGAGTTGGATACGCAGTATTTT
CDR3aa: CASSRLELDTQYF
abundance: -
d_gene: -
j_gene: TRBJ2-3
v_gene: TRBV5-4

CDR3nt: TGTGCCAGCAGTTACTCACCCGACGCGGATGGCTACACCTTC
CDR3aa: CASSYSPDADGYTF
abundance: -
d_gene: -
j_gene: TRBJ1-2
v_gene: TRBV6-5

CDR3nt: TGTGCCACCAGCCGGAACAGAGCAACTAATGAAAAACTGTTTTTT
CDR3aa: CATSRNRATNEKLFF
abundance: -
d_gene: -
j_gene: TRBJ1-4
v_gene: TRBV15

CDR3nt: TGTGCCAGCAGCCTAACAGGGAACACCGGGGAGCTGTTTTTT
CDR3aa: CASSLTGNTGELFF
abundance: -
d_gene: -
j_gene: TRBJ2-2
v_gene: TRBV28

CDR3nt: TGTGCCAGCAGAATAACCAGGGACACCGGGGAGCTGTTTTTT
CDR3aa: CASRITRDTGELFF
abundance: few
d_gene: -
j_gene: TRBJ2-2
v_gene: TRBV2

CDR3nt: TGTGCCAGCAGCGCCACTAGCGGGAGGGCCGGGGAGACCCAGTACTTC
CDR3aa: CASSATSGRAGETQYF
abundance: -
d_gene: TRBD2
j_gene: TRBJ2-5
v_gene: TRBV7-3

CDR3nt: TGTGCCAGCAGTTTTTCGGGGGGACTCACAACCGGGGAGCTGTTTTTT
CDR3aa: CASSFSGGLTTGELFF
abundance: -
d_gene: TRBD2
j_gene: TRBJ2-2
v_gene: TRBV28

CDR3nt: TGTGCCAGTAGTATAGCTCCAGACAGAAGCAATCAGCCCCAGCATTTT
CDR3aa: CASSIAPDRSNQPQHF
abundance: -
d_gene: -
j_gene: TRBJ1-5
v_gene: TRBV19

CDR3nt: TGTGCCAGCAGTACAGGAGCGAACACTGAAGCTTTCTTT
CDR3aa: CASSTGANTEAFF
abundance: few
d_gene: -
j_gene: TRBJ1-1
v_gene: TRBV6-5

CDR3nt: TGTGCCAGCAGTGCACCCGGGAACACTGAAGCTTTCTTT
CDR3aa: CASSAPGNTEAFF
abundance: -
d_gene: -
j_gene: TRBJ1-1
v_gene: TRBV2

CDR3nt: TGTGCCACCAGCAGAGAAGGATCCCGACGGGGGTTCGCGAACACCGGGGAGCTGTTTTTT
CDR3aa: CATSREGSRRGFANTGELFF
abundance: -
d_gene: -
j_gene: TRBJ2-2
v_gene: TRBV15

CDR3nt: TGTGCCAGCAGCACACTAGCGGGAGGGCAGGGCACCGGGGAGCTGTTTTTT
CDR3aa: CASSTLAGGQGTGELFF
abundance: -
d_gene: TRBD2
j_gene: TRBJ2-2
v_gene: TRBV7-3

CDR3nt: TGTGCCAGCAGCTGGGGACTAGCGGGAGGCGAGCAGTACTTC
CDR3aa: CASSWGLAGGEQYF
abundance: -
d_gene: TRBD2
j_gene: TRBJ2-7
v_gene: TRBV5-4

CDR3nt: TGTGCCAGTAGTATAGTCCCTAGGAGCTCCTACAATGAGCAGTTCTTC
CDR3aa: CASSIVPRSSYNEQFF
abundance: -
d_gene: -
j_gene: TRBJ2-1
v_gene: TRBV19

CDR3nt: TGTGCCGCCAGCTTGGCAGGGGGGAACACTGAAGCTTTCTTT
CDR3aa: CAASLAGGNTEAFF
abundance: -
d_gene: TRBD1
j_gene: TRBJ1-1
v_gene: TRBV6-1

CDR3nt: TGTGCCAGCAGCCAGGTGGGGGAGGTGAAAGGGGCTTTCTTT
CDR3aa: CASSQVGEVKGAFF
abundance: once
d_gene: -
j_gene: TRBJ1-1
v_gene: TRBV4-2

CDR3nt: TGTGCTAGCAGCTCTAGTAAAGAGACCCAGTACTTC
CDR3aa: CASSSSKETQYF
abundance: -
d_gene: -
j_gene: TRBJ2-5
v_gene: TRBV7-7

CDR3nt: TGCGCCAGCAGCTCCGGACTAGCGCGCCAACCTAATGTAGATACGCAGTATTTT
CDR3aa: CASSSGLARQPNVDTQYF
abundance: -
d_gene: TRBD2
j_gene: TRBJ2-3
v_gene: TRBV5-1

CDR3nt: TGCGCCAGCAGCCAAGGAACTAGCACAGATACGCAGTATTTT
CDR3aa: CASSQGTSTDTQYF
abundance: -
d_gene: -
j_gene: TRBJ2-3
v_gene: TRBV4-1

CDR3nt: TGTGCCAGCTCAAAGGGAGGGGGAGCCGCCGGGGAGCTGTTTTTT
CDR3aa: CASSKGGGAAGELFF
abundance: -
d_gene: -
j_gene: TRBJ2-2
v_gene: TRBV18

CDR3nt: TGTGCCAGCAGTTACCGACTCTACAATGAGCAGTTCTTC
CDR3aa: CASSYRLYNEQFF
abundance: -
d_gene: -
j_gene: TRBJ2-1
v_gene: TRBV6-5

CDR3nt: TGTGCCAGCAGCGTAGAGGCAGCGGGGTCCTACGAGCAGTACTTC
CDR3aa: CASSVEAAGSYEQYF
abundance: -
d_gene: TRBD2
j_gene: TRBJ2-7
v_gene: TRBV9

CDR3nt: TGTGCCAGCAGTTCTACTAGCGGCTCCTACGAGCAGTACTTC
CDR3aa: CASSSTSGSYEQYF
abundance: -
d_gene: TRBD2
j_gene: TRBJ2-7
v_gene: TRBV7-9

CDR3nt: TGCGCCAGCAGCTTGGGACTAGCGGGAACAGATACGCAGTATTTT
CDR3aa: CASSLGLAGTDTQYF
abundance: -
d_gene: TRBD2
j_gene: TRBJ2-3
v_gene: TRBV5-1

CDR3nt: TGTGCCAGCAATTGGGACGCAGGGGGTGAAGCTTTCTTT
CDR3aa: CASNWDAGGEAFF
abundance: -
d_gene: TRBD1
j_gene: TRBJ1-1
v_gene: TRBV28

CDR3nt: TGCGCCAGCAGCTTGGTGGCGGGACCCAACAATGAGCAGTTCTTC
CDR3aa: CASSLVAGPNNEQFF
abundance: -
d_gene: -
j_gene: TRBJ2-1
v_gene: TRBV5-1

CDR3nt: TGTGCCAGTCGGGGCCAAGAGACCCAGTACTTC
CDR3aa: CASRGQETQYF
abundance: -
d_gene: -
j_gene: TRBJ2-5
v_gene: TRBV19

CDR3nt: TGTGCCAGCAGCTCTGTCCCGGGACAGGGAGGTACGCAGTATTTT
CDR3aa: CASSSVPGQGGTQYF
abundance: -
d_gene: TRBD1
j_gene: TRBJ2-3
v_gene: TRBV7-3

CDR3nt: TGTGCCAGCAGTTCCTTGTGGCTAGCGGGATCCACCTACGAGCAGTACTTC
CDR3aa: CASSSLWLAGSTYEQYF
abundance: -
d_gene: TRBD2
j_gene: TRBJ2-7
v_gene: TRBV28

CDR3nt: TGCGCCAGCAGCTTGGAGGCAGGGGGGTACGAGCAGTACTTC
CDR3aa: CASSLEAGGYEQYF
abundance: -
d_gene: -
j_gene: TRBJ2-7
v_gene: TRBV5-1

CDR3nt: TGTGCCTGGAGTAGGGAGGGCACTGAAGCTTTCTTT
CDR3aa: CAWSREGTEAFF
abundance: few
d_gene: -
j_gene: TRBJ1-1
v_gene: TRBV30

CDR3nt: TGTGCCAGCAGTGCCCGGAGTGTTTCCCGTGCAGATACGCAGTATTTT
CDR3aa: CASSARSVSRADTQYF
abundance: -
d_gene: -
j_gene: TRBJ2-3
v_gene: TRBV6-1

CDR3nt: TGCAGCGTCCATCCCGCAGGGACTAGCGGGATCAATGAGCAGTTCTTC
CDR3aa: CSVHPAGTSGINEQFF
abundance: -
d_gene: TRBD2
j_gene: TRBJ2-1
v_gene: TRBV29-1

CDR3nt: TGTGCCATCAGTGTACAGGGCGCAGATACGCAGTATTTT
CDR3aa: CAISVQGADTQYF
abundance: -
d_gene: -
j_gene: TRBJ2-3
v_gene: TRBV10-3

CDR3nt: TGTGCCAGCAGCGCGGACAGGGAGCTTCTGGAGCAGTACTTC
CDR3aa: CASSADRELLEQYF
abundance: -
d_gene: TRBD1
j_gene: TRBJ2-7
v_gene: TRBV28

CDR3nt: TGTGCCAGCAGCTTACAGTTTCAAGAGACCCAGTACTTC
CDR3aa: CASSLQFQETQYF
abundance: once
d_gene: -
j_gene: TRBJ2-5
v_gene: TRBV5-6

CDR3nt: TGTGCCACCAGCAGAGAACTAGCGGGAGAAGAGACCCAGTACTTC
CDR3aa: CATSRELAGEETQYF
abundance: -
d_gene: TRBD2
j_gene: TRBJ2-5
v_gene: TRBV15

CDR3nt: TGTGCCAGCAGTCCCCGGACAGGCCGTCTTAGAGCATGGCAGTACTTC
CDR3aa: CASSPRTGRLRAWQYF
abundance: -
d_gene: TRBD1
j_gene: TRBJ2-7
v_gene: TRBV28

CDR3nt: TGCGCCAGCAGCCCAGCTAGCAAGAACACAGATACGCAGTATTTT
CDR3aa: CASSPASKNTDTQYF
abundance: once
d_gene: -
j_gene: TRBJ2-3
v_gene: TRBV5-1

CDR3nt: TGCAGCGTTGAAACAGGTCGCTCCTACGAGCAGTACTTC
CDR3aa: CSVETGRSYEQYF
abundance: -
d_gene: -
j_gene: TRBJ2-7
v_gene: TRBV29-1

CDR3nt: TGCAGTGCCCGACAGAACTATGGCTACACCTTC
CDR3aa: CSARQNYGYTF
abundance: -
d_gene: -
j_gene: TRBJ1-2
v_gene: TRBV20-1

CDR3nt: TGTGCCAGTAGTATCAGCTGGGGAGGGGCCCAAGGTACCCAGTACTTC
CDR3aa: CASSISWGGAQGTQYF
abundance: -
d_gene: TRBD2
j_gene: TRBJ2-5
v_gene: TRBV19

CDR3nt: TGTGCCAGCAGTTATACAGGTACCTACGAGCAGTACTTC
CDR3aa: CASSYTGTYEQYF
abundance: -
d_gene: -
j_gene: TRBJ2-7
v_gene: TRBV27

CDR3nt: TGCGCCAGCAGCTTAGGAGGGCCGGGACTAGAAGTGACCCAGTACTTC
CDR3aa: CASSLGGPGLEVTQYF
abundance: -
d_gene: TRBD2
j_gene: TRBJ2-5
v_gene: TRBV5-1

CDR3nt: TGTGCCAGCAGAGGGGCGTACAGCAATCAGCCCCAGCATTTT
CDR3aa: CASRGAYSNQPQHF
abundance: -
d_gene: -
j_gene: TRBJ1-5
v_gene: TRBV28

CDR3nt: TGCGCCAGCAGCTTGTTCGCTAGCGGGGCCTCCTACGAGCAGTACTTC
CDR3aa: CASSLFASGASYEQYF
abundance: -
d_gene: TRBD2
j_gene: TRBJ2-7
v_gene: TRBV5-1

CDR3nt: TGTGCCAGTAGTCCCCGGACTAGCGGGAGTAGTGGGGCCAACGTCCTGACTTTC
CDR3aa: CASSPRTSGSSGANVLTF
abundance: -
d_gene: TRBD2
j_gene: TRBJ2-6
v_gene: TRBV19